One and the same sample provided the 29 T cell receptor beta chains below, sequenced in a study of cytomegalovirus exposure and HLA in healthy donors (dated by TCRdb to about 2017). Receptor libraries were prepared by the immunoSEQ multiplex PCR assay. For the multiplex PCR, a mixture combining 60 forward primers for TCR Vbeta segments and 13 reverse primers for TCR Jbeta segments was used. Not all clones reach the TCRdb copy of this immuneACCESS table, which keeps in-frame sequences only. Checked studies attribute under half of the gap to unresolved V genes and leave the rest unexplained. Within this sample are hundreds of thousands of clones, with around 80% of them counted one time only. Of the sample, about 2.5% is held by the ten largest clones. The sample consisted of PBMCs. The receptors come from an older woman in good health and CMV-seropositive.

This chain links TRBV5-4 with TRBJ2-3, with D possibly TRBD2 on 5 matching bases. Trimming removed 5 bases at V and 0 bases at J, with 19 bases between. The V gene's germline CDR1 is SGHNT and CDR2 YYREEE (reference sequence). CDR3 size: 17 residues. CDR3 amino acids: CASRSMSAGKSTDTQYF. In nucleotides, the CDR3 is TGTGCCAGCAGATCTATGAGTGCGGGTAAAAGCACAGATACGCAGTATTTT.

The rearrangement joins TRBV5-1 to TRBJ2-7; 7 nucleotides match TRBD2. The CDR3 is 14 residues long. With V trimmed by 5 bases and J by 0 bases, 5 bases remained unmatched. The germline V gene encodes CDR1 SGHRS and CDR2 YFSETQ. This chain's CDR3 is CASSSGTISYEQYF. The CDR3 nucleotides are TGCGCCAGCAGTTCCGGGACTATCTCCTACGAGCAGTACTTC.

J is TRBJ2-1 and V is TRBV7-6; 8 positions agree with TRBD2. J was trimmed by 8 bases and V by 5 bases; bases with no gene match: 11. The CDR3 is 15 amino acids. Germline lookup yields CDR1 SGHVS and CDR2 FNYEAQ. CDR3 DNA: TGTGCCAGCAGCCCGGGGGCGGGAGGTTCCCATGAGCAGTTCTTC. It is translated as CASSPGAGGSHEQFF. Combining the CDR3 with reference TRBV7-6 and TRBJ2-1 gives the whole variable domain GAGVSQSPRYKVTKRGQDVALRCDPISGHVSLYWYRQALGQGPEFLTYFNYEAQQDKSGLPNDRFSAERPEGSISTLTIQRTEQRDSAMYRCASSPGAGGSHEQFFGPGTRLTVL.

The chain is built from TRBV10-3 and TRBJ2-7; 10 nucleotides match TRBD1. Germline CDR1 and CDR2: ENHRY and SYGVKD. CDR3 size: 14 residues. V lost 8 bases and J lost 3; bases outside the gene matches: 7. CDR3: CAILDRGGGYEQYF. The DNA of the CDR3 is TGTGCCATCTTGGACAGGGGGGGAGGCTACGAGCAGTACTTC.

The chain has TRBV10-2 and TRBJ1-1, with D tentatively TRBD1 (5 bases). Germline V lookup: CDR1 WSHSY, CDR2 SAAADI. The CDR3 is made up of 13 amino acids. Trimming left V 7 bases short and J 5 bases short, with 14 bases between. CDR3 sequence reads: CASILTRGTEAFF. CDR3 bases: TGCGCCAGCATCCTAACCCGGGGGACTGAAGCTTTCTTT.

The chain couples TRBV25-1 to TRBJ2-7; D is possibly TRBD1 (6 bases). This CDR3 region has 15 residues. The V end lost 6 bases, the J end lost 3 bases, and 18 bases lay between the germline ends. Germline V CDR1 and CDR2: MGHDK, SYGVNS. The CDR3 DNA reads TGTGCCAGCAGAAAAGGACCCCGGGACAACTACGAGCAGTACTTC. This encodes CASRKGPRDNYEQYF.

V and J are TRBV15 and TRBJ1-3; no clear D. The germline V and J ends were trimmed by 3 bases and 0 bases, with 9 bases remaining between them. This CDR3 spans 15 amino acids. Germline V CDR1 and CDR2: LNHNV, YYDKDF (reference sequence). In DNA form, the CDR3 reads TGTGCCACCAGCAGGGGAGGCTTCTCTGGAAACACCATATATTTT. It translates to CATSRGGFSGNTIYF.

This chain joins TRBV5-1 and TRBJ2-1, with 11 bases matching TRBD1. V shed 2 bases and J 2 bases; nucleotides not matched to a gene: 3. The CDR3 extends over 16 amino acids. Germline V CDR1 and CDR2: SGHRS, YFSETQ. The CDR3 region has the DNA TGCGCCAGCAGCTTTCGGGGACAGGGGGCCTACAATGAGCAGTTCTTC. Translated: CASSFRGQGAYNEQFF.

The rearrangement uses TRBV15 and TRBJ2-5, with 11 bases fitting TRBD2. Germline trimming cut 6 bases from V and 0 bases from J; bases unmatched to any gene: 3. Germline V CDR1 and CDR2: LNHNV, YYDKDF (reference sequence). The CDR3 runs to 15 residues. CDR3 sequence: CATRPGLADQETQYF. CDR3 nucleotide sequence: TGTGCCACCAGGCCGGGACTAGCGGACCAAGAGACCCAGTACTTC.

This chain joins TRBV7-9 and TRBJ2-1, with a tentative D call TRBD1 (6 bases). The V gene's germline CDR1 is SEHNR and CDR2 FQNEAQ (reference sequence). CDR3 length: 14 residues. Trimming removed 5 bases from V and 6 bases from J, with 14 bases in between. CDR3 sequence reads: CASSLDWGPNEQFF. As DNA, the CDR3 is TGTGCCAGCAGCCTCGATTGGGGGCCCAATGAGCAGTTCTTC.

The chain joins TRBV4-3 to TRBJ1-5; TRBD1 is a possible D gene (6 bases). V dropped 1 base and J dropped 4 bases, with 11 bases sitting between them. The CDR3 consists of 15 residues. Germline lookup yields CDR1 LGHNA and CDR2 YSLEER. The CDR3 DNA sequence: TGCGCCAGCAGCCAAGTTTCAGGGGTAAATCAGCCCCAGCATTTT. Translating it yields CASSQVSGVNQPQHF.

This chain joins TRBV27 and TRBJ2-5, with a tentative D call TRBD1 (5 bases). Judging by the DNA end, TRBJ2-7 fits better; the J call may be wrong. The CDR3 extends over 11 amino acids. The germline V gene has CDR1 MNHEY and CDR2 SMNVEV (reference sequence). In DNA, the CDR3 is TGTGCCAGCAGAACAGGACACGAGCAGTACTTC. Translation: CASRTGHEQYF.

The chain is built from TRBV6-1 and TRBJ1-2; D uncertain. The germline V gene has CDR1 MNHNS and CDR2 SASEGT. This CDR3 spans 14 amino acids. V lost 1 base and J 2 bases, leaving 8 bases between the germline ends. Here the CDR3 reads CASSEGVLNYGYTF. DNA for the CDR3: TGTGCCAGCAGTGAAGGCGTTTTAAACTATGGCTACACCTTC.

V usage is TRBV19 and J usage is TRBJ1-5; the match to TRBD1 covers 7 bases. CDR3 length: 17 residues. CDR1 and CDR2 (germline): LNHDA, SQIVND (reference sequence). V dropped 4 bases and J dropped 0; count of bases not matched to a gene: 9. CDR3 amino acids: CASSTRTGSHSNQPQHF. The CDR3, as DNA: TGTGCCAGTAGTACTCGGACAGGCTCCCATAGCAATCAGCCCCAGCATTTT.

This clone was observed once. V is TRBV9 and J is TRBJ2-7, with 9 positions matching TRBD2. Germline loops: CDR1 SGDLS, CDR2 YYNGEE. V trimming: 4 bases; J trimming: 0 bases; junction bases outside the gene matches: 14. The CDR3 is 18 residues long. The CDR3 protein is CASSPGGSGGLSSYEQYF. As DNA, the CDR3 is TGTGCCAGCAGCCCAGGGGGAAGCGGGGGGCTGAGCTCCTACGAGCAGTACTTC.

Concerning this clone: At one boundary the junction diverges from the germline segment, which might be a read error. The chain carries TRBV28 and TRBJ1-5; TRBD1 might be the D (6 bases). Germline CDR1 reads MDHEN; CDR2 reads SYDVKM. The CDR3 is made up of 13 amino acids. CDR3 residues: CASSGQSNRPQHF. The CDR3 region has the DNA TGTGCCAGCAGTGGACAGAGCAATCGGCCCCAGCATTTT.

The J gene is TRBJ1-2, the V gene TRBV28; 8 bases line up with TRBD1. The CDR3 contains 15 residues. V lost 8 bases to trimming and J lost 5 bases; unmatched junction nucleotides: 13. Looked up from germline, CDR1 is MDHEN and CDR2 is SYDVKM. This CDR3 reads CASRNPGGAWYGYTF. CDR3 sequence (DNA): TGTGCCAGCCGAAACCCAGGGGGCGCATGGTATGGCTACACCTTC.

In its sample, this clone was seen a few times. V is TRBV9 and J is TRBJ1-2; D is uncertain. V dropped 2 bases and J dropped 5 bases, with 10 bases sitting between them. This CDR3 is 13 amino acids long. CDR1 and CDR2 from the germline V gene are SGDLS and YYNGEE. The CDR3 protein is CASSVSGWYGYTF. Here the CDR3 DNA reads TGTGCCAGCAGCGTGTCGGGGTGGTATGGCTACACCTTC.

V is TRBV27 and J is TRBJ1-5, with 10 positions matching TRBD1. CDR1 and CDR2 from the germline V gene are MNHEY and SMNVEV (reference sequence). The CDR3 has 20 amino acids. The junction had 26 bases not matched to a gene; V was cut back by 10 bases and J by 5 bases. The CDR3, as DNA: TGTGCCATCCATATTTGGGGGGAGACAGGGGGCTCAGTTAAGGATCAGCCCCAGCATTTT. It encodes CAIHIWGETGGSVKDQPQHF.

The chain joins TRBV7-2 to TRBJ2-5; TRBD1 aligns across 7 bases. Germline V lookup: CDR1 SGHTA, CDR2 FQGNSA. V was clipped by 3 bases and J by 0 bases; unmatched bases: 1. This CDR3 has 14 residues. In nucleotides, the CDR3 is TGTGCCAGCAGCTTGGGACAGCACCAAGAGACCCAGTACTTC. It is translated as CASSLGQHQETQYF.

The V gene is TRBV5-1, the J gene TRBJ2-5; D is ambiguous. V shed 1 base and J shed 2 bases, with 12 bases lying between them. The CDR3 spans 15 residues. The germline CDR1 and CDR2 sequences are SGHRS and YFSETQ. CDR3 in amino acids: CASSLMSGTQETQYF. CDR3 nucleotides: TGCGCCAGCAGCTTGATGTCAGGCACACAAGAGACCCAGTACTTC.

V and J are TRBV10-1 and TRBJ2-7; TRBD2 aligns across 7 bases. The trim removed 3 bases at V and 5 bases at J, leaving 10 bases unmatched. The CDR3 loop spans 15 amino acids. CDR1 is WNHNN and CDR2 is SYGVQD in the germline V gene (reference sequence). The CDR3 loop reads CASSDPGQGGHEQYF. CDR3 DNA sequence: TGCGCCAGCAGTGATCCAGGCCAGGGAGGGCACGAGCAGTACTTC.

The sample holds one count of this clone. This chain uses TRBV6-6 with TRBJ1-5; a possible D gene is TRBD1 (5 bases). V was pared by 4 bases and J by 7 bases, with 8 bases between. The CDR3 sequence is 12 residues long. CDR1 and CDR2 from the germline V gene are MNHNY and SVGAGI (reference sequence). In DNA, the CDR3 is TGTGCCAGCAGTTCGGACAAACAGCCCCAGCATTTT. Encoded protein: CASSSDKQPQHF.

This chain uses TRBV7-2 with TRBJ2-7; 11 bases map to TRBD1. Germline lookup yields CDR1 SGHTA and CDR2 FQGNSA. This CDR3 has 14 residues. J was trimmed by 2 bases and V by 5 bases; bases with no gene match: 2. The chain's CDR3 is CASSMGQGAYEQYF. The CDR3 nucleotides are TGTGCCAGCAGCATGGGACAGGGGGCCTACGAGCAGTACTTC.

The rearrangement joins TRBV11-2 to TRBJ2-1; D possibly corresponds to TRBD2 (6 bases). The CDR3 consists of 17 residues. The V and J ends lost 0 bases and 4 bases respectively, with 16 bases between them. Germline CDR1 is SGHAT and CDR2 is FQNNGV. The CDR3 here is CASSLEVRLARYNEQFF. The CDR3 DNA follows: TGTGCCAGCAGCTTAGAAGTTCGGCTAGCGAGGTACAATGAGCAGTTCTTC.

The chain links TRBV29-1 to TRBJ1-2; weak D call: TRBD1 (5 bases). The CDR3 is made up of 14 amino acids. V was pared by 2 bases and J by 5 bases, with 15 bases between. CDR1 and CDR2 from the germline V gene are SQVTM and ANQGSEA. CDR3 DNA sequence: TGCAGCGTTGAATCAGCGGGGGAGGGGTATGGCTACACCTTC. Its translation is CSVESAGEGYGYTF.

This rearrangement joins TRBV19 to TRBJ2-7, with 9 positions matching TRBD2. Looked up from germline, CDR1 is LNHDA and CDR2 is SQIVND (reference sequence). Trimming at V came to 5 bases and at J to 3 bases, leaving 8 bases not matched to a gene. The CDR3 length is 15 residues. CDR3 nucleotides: TGTGCCAGTAGTCCCCGACTAGCGGCAAACTACGAGCAGTACTTC. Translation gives CASSPRLAANYEQYF. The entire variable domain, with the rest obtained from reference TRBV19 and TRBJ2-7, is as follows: DGGITQSPKYLFRKEGQNVTLSCEQNLNHDAMYWYRQDPGQGLRLIYYSQIVNDFQKGDIAEGYSVSREKKESFPLTVTSAQKNPTAFYLCASSPRLAANYEQYFGPGTRLTVT.

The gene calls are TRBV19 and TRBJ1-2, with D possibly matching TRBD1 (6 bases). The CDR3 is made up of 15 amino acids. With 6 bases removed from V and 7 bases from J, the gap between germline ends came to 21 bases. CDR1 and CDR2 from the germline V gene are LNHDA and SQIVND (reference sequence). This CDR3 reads CASRGGGQGFGGYTF. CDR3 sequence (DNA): TGTGCCAGTAGGGGAGGGGGGCAGGGGTTCGGTGGCTACACCTTC.

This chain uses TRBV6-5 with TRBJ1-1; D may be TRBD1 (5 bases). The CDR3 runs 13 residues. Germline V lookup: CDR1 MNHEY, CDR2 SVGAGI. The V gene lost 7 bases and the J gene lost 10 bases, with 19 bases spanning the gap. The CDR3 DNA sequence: TGTGCCAGCATCTCACCGGGGGAGGCCGGAGCTTTCTTT. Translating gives CASISPGEAGAFF.